This TCR beta chain was retrieved from a study of graft-versus-host responses after intestinal transplantation. Study-wide background: Every transplant recipient was induced with anti-thymocyte globulin, then maintained on tacrolimus and steroids for two to three years.

On this clone itself: Antigen unknown.

The CDR3 is 15 amino acids. The V gene lost 4 bases and the J gene lost 0 bases, with 13 bases spanning the gap. The germline gives CDR1 MNHEY, CDR2 SMNVEV (reference sequence). TCRdb's copy holds only in-frame clones and misses some; the assay was immunoSEQ multiplex PCR. Of roughly 130,000 clones listed, about nine tenths are singletons. The receptor comes from a human donor who received an intestinal transplant. The chain couples TRBV27 to TRBJ2-7; a weak D match, TRBD2 (6 bases). The source was unstimulated CD4+ T cells sorted from spleen or lymph node cells, collected before intestinal transplant. This CDR3 is CASSSPGSPSYEQYF. The CDR3 DNA follows: TGTGCCAGCAGTTCACCCGGGAGCCCCTCCTACGAGCAGTACTTC.